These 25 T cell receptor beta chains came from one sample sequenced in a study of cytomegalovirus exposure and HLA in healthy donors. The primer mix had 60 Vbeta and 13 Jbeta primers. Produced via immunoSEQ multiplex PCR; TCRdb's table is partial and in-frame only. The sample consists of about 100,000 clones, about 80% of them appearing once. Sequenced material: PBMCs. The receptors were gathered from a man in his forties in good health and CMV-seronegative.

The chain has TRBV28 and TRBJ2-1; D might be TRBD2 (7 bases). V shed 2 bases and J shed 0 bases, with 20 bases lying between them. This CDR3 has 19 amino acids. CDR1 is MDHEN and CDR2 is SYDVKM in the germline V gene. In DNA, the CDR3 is TGTGCCAGCAGTTTACGACGGGGGGCCAAACCTGGCTCCTACAATGAGCAGTTCTTC. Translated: CASSLRRGAKPGSYNEQFF. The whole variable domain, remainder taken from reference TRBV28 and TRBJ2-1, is DVKVTQSSRYLVKRTGEKVFLECVQDMDHENMFWYRQDPGLGLRLIYFSYDVKMKEKGDIPEGYSVSREKKERFSLILESASTNQTSMYLCASSLRRGAKPGSYNEQFFGPGTRLTVL.

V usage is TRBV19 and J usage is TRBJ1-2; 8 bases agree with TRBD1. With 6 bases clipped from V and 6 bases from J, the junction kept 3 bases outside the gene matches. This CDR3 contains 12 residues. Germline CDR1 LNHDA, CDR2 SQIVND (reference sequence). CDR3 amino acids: CASSTGGNGYTF. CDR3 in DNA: TGTGCCAGTAGCACAGGGGGTAATGGCTACACCTTC.

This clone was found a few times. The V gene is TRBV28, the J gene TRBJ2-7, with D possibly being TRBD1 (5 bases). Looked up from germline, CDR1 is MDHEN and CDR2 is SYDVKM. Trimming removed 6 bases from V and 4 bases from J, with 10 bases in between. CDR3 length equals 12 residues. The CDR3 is CASSLDRYEQYV. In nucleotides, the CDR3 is TGTGCCAGCAGCCTAGACAGATACGAGCAGTACGTC.

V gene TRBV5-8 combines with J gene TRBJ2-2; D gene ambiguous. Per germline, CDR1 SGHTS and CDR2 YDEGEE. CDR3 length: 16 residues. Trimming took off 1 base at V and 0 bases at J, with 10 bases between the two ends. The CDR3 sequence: CASSLLEHTNTGELFF. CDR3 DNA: TGTGCCAGCAGCTTGTTGGAGCATACGAACACCGGGGAGCTGTTTTTT.

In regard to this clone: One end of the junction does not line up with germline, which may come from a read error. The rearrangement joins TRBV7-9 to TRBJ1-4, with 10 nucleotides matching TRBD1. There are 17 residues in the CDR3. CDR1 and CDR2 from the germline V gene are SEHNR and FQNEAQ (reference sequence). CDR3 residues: CSSSFPKLDRGAEKLFF. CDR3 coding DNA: TGTTCCAGCAGCTTCCCGAAACTGGACAGGGGGGCTGAAAAACTGTTTTTT.

The chain's CDR3 is CASSLDYKGDTQYF. DNA for the CDR3: TGTGCCAGCAGCCTGGACTACAAAGGGGATACGCAGTATTTT. The chain is built from TRBV28 and TRBJ2-3; the D gene is possibly TRBD2 (6 bases). Germline V gene sequence: CDR1 MDHEN, CDR2 SYDVKM. Trimming shortened V by 6 bases and J by 6 bases, and 16 bases separated the two germline ends. This CDR3 region has 14 residues.

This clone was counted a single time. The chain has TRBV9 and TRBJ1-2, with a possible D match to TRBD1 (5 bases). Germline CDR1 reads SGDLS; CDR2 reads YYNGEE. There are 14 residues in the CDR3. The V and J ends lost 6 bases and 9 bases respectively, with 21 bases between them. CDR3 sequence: CASTRSGGAGSYTF. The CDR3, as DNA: TGTGCCAGCACTCGTAGTGGAGGGGCGGGGAGCTACACCTTC. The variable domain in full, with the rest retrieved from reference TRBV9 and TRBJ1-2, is DSGVTQTPKHLITATGQRVTLRCSPRSGDLSVYWYQQSLDQGLQFLIQYYNGEERAKGNILERFSAQQFPDLHSELNLSSLELGDSALYFCASTRSGGAGSYTFGSGTRLTVV.

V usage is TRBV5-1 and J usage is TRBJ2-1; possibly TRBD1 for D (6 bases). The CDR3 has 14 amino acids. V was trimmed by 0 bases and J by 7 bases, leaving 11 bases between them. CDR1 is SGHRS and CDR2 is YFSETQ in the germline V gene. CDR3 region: CASSLVQGGNEQFF. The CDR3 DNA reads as TGCGCCAGCAGCTTGGTACAGGGTGGGAATGAGCAGTTCTTC.

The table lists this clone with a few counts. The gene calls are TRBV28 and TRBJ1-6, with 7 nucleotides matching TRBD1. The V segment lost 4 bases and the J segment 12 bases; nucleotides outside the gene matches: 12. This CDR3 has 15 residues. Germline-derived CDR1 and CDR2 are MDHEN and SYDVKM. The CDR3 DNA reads TGTGCCAGCAGTTCCACCCCCGACAGGGATCGACCCCTCCACTTT. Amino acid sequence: CASSSTPDRDRPLHF.

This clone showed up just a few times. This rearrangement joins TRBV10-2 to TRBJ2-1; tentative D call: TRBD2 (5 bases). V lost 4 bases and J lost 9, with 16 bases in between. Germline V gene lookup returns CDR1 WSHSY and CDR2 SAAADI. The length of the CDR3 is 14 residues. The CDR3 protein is CASSAPTSLGEQFF. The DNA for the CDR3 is TGCGCCAGCAGTGCGCCCACTAGTCTGGGTGAGCAGTTCTTC.

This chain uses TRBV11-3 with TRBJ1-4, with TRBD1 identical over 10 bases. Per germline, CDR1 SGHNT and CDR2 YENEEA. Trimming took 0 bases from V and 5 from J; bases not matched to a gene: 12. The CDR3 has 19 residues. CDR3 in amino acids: CASSLDTVAGTGVNEKLFF. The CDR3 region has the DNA TGTGCCAGCAGCTTAGACACCGTCGCGGGGACAGGGGTCAATGAAAAACTGTTTTTT.

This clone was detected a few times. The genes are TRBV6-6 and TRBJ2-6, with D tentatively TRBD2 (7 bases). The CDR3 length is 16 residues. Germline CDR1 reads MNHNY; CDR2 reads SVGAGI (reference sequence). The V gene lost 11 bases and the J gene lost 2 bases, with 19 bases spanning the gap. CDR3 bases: TGTGCCGCCCAGAGGGGGGGTGAAACTGGGGCCAACGTCCTGACTTTC. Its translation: CAAQRGGETGANVLTF.

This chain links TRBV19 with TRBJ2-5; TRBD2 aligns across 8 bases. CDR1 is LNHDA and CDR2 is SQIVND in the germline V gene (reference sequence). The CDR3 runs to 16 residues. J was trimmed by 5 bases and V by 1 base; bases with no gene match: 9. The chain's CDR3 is CASSIVIGGGLETQYF. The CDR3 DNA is TGTGCCAGTAGTATAGTTATCGGCGGGGGGCTGGAGACCCAGTACTTC.

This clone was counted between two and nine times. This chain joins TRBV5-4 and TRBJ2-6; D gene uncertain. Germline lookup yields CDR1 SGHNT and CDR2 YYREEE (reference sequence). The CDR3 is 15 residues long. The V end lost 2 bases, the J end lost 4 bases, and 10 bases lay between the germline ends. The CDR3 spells CASSFDDSGANVLTF. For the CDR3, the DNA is TGTGCCAGCAGCTTTGACGACTCCGGGGCCAACGTCCTGACTTTC.

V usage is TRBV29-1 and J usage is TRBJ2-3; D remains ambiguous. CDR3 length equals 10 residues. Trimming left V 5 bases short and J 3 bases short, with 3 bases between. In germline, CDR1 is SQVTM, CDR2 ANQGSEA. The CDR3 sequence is CSVLTDTQYF. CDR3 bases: TGCAGCGTTCTAACAGATACGCAGTATTTT.

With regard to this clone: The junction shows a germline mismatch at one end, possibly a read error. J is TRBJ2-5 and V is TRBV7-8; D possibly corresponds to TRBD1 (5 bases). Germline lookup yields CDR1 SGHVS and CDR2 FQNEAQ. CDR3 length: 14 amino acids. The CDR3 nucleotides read TGTGCCAGCAGCTTAACAGGCACTCAAGGGACCCAGTACTTC. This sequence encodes CASSLTGTQGTQYF.

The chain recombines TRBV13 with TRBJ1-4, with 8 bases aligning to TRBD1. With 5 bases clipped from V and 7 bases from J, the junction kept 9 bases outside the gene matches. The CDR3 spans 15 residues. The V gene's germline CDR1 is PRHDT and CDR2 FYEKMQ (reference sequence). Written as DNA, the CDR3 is TGTGCCAGCAGCACTCAGGGGGCAGTAGGTGAAAAACTGTTTTTT. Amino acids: CASSTQGAVGEKLFF.

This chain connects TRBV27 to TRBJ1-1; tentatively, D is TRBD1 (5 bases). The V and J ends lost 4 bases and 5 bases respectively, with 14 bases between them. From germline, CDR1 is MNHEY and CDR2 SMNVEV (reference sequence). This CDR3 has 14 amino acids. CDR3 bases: TGTGCCAGCAGTTGGAGGGGAGTAGCTACTGAAGCTTTCTTT. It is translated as CASSWRGVATEAFF.

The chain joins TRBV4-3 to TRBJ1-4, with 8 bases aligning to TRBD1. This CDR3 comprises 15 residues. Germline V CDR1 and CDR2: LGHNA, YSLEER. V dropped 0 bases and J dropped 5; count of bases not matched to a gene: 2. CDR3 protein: CASSQEDRVNEKLFF. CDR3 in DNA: TGCGCCAGCAGCCAAGAGGACAGGGTGAATGAAAAACTGTTTTTT.

The CDR3 sequence is CASSPAGGYEQYV. In DNA form, the CDR3 reads TGTGCCAGCAGCCCGGCAGGGGGCTACGAGCAGTACGTC. The V and J genes are TRBV7-9 and TRBJ2-7, with 7 bases that match TRBD1. J was trimmed by 3 bases and V by 5 bases; bases with no gene match: 4. Germline values: CDR1 SEHNR, CDR2 FQNEAQ (reference sequence). The CDR3 has 13 amino acids.

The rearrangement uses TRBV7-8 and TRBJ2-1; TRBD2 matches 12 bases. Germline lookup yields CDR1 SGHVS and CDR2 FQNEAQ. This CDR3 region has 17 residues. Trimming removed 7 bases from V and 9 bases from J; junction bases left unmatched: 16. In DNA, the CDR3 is TGTGCCAGCACCCTAGTGAGCCTAGCGGGGGGGCAAGGTGAGCAGTTCTTC. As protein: CASTLVSLAGGQGEQFF.

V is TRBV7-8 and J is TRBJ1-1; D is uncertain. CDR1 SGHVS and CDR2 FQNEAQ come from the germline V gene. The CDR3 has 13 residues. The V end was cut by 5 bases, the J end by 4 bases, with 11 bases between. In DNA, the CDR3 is TGTGCCAGCAGCAGCCCCGGAGGCACTGAAGCTTTCTTT. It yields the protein CASSSPGGTEAFF.

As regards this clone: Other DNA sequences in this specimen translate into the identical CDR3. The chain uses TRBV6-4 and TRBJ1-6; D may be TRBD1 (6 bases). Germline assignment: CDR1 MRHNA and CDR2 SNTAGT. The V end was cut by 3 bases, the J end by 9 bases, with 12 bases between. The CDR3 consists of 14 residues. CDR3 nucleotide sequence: TGTGCCAGCAGTGAGGGGACACGGGGTTCACCCCTCCACTTT. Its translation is CASSEGTRGSPLHF.

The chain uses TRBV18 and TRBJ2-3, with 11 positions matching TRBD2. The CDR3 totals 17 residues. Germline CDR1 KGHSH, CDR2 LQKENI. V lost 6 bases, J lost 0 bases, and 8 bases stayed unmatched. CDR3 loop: CASSPTSGGLSTDTQYF. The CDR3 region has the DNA TGTGCCAGCTCTCCCACTAGCGGGGGCCTAAGCACAGATACGCAGTATTTT.

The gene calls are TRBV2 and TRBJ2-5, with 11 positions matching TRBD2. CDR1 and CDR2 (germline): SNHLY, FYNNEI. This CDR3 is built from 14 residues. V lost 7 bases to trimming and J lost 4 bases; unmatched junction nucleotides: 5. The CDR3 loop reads CASIAGGFVETQYF. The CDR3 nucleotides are TGTGCCAGCATAGCGGGGGGGTTTGTAGAGACCCAGTACTTC.